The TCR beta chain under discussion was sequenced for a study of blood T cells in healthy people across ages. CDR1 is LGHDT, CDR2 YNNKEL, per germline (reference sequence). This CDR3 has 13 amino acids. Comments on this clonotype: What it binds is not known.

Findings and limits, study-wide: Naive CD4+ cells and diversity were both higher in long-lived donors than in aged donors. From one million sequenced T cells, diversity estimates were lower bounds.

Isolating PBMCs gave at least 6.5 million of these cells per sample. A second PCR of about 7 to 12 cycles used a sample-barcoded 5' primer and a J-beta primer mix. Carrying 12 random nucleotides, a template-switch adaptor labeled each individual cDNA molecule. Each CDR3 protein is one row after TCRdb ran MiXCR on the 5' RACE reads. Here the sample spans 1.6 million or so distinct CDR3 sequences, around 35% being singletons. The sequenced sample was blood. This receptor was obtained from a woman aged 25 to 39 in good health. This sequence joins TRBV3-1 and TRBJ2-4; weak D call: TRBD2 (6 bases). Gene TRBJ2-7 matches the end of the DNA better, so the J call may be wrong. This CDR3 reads CASSLDGSFEQYF. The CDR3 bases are TGTGCCAGCAGTCTGGACGGGAGTTTCGAGCAGTACTTC.